These 20 T cell receptor beta chains were all obtained from the same sample, sequenced in a study of cytomegalovirus exposure and HLA in healthy donors (TCRdb year 2017). Libraries were made using the immunoSEQ multiplex PCR assay. The multiplex PCR relied on a mix of 60 forward primers for TCR Vbeta segments and 13 reverse primers for TCR Jbeta segments. TCRdb re-hosts the immuneACCESS table, in-frame sequences only. Its copies lack some clones; in the studies checked, an unresolved V gene accounts for under half of them, and the cause for the rest is not known. A total of 150,000 to 200,000 clones appear in this sample, roughly 80% of them only once. The top ten constitute around 8.3% of the sample. The sequencing input was PBMCs. These receptors were taken from a woman in her thirties or forties in good health and CMV-seropositive.

This sequence joins TRBV5-4 and TRBJ2-1; 11 positions agree with TRBD2. The germline V gene has CDR1 SGHNT and CDR2 YYREEE (reference sequence). V shed 0 bases, J shed 4 bases, and the junction held 9 bases outside the gene matches. The CDR3 is 18 residues long. CDR3 coding DNA: TGTGCCAGCAGCTTGGAGGGGTCTGGGACTAGCGGTTACAATGAGCAGTTCTTC. Encoded protein: CASSLEGSGTSGYNEQFF. Filled out from reference TRBV5-4 and TRBJ2-1, the complete variable domain reads ETGVTQSPTHLIKTRGQQVTLRCSSQSGHNTVSWYQQALGQGPQFIFQYYREEENGRGNFPPRFSGLQFPNYSSELNVNALELDDSALYLCASSLEGSGTSGYNEQFFGPGTRLTVL.

This sequence joins TRBV5-1 and TRBJ2-4; 7 bases are shared with TRBD1. Germline loops: CDR1 SGHRS, CDR2 YFSETQ. The CDR3 consists of 14 residues. Trimming cost V 4 bases and J 8 bases; bases outside gene matches: 9. The CDR3 loop reads CASSLRQGRDIQYF. CDR3 DNA: TGCGCCAGCAGCCTGCGACAGGGAAGGGACATTCAGTACTTC.

The V and J genes are TRBV21-1 and TRBJ1-5. TRBV21-1 is tagged as a pseudogene. The CDR3 has 17 amino acids. The CDR3 sequence: CASSKLGGRFGNQPQHF. In DNA, the CDR3 is TGTGCCAGCAGCAAACTGGGGGGGCGTTTTGGCAATCAGCCCCAGCATTTT.

The V gene is TRBV6-1, the J gene TRBJ2-7; 9 bases are shared with TRBD1. Germline CDR1 MNHNS, CDR2 SASEGT. V lost 3 bases, J lost 2 bases, and 11 bases stayed unmatched. The CDR3 is 17 residues long. This chain's CDR3 is CASSEGTGRISAYEQYF. The CDR3 coding sequence is TGTGCCAGCAGTGAGGGGACAGGGAGAATTTCGGCCTACGAGCAGTACTTC.

The V and J genes are TRBV7-3 and TRBJ2-6; D may be TRBD1 (5 bases). V was shortened by 4 bases and J by 4 bases, with 14 bases between the two germline ends. Germline CDR1 and CDR2: SGHTA and FQGTGA. The CDR3 consists of 16 residues. CDR3 protein: CASSSDSGPGANVLTF. CDR3 DNA sequence: TGTGCCAGCAGCTCCGACTCAGGGCCCGGGGCCAACGTCCTGACTTTC.

Turning to this clone: Compared with germline, one end of the junction differs, possibly owing to a read error. This chain uses TRBV6-1 with TRBJ1-2, with a possible D match to TRBD1 (6 bases). Germline V gene sequence: CDR1 MNHNS, CDR2 SASEGT. The CDR3 length is 12 residues. Here the CDR3 reads CASSEVGDIPYF. Written as DNA, the CDR3 is TGTGCCAGCAGTGAAGTTGGGGACATACCGTACTTC.

The chain is built from TRBV10-3 and TRBJ2-1; TRBD2 matches at 11 bases. The V segment lost 5 bases and the J segment 7 bases; nucleotides outside the gene matches: 10. The length of the CDR3 is 16 residues. Germline V gene sequence: CDR1 ENHRY, CDR2 SYGVKD. The DNA of the CDR3 is TGTGCCATCAGTTTTGCCTTTCGGACTAGCGGGAATGAGCAGTTCTTC. This sequence encodes CAISFAFRTSGNEQFF.

This chain joins TRBV7-2 and TRBJ2-1, with TRBD2 matching over 9 bases. Trimming took 5 bases from V and 3 from J; bases not matched to a gene: 2. CDR1 is SGHTA, CDR2 FQGNSA, per germline. CDR3 length: 14 amino acids. The CDR3 loop is CASSATSGYNEQFF. The CDR3 DNA reads TGTGCCAGCAGCGCGACTAGCGGCTACAATGAGCAGTTCTTC.

A note on this clone: At the DNA level, this CDR3 is encoded by other sequences in the same sample as well. The chain employs TRBV18 and TRBJ2-3, with D possibly TRBD2 on 5 matching bases. The CDR3 runs to 14 residues. V lost 1 base and J 0 bases, leaving 5 bases between the germline ends. Germline assignment: CDR1 KGHSH and CDR2 LQKENI. DNA for the CDR3: TGTGCCAGCTCACCACAGCGGAGCACAGATACGCAGTATTTT. It yields the protein CASSPQRSTDTQYF. The full variable domain, in which reference TRBV18 and TRBJ2-3 provide the parts outside the CDR3, is NAGVMQNPRHLVRRRGQEARLRCSPMKGHSHVYWYRQLPEEGLKFMVYLQKENIIDESGMPKERFSAEFPKEGPSILRIQQVVRGDSAAYFCASSPQRSTDTQYFGPGTRLTVL.

This clone has just a few counts. The genes are TRBV18 and TRBJ1-4, with no clear D. The CDR3 has 13 amino acids. From germline, CDR1 is KGHSH and CDR2 LQKENI. Trimming cost V 8 bases and J 4 bases, with 11 bases left between them. This CDR3 is CASQSGYNEKLFF. The DNA for the CDR3 is TGTGCCAGCCAGTCGGGATATAATGAAAAACTGTTTTTT.

V and J are TRBV7-3 and TRBJ2-3; maybe TRBD2 (5 bases). Trimming pared 0 bases from V and 0 bases from J, leaving 7 bases between. This CDR3 has 15 amino acids. In germline, CDR1 is SGHTA, CDR2 FQGTGA. The chain's CDR3 is CASSLTAVSTDTQYF. The DNA for the CDR3 is TGTGCCAGCAGCTTAACAGCGGTTAGCACAGATACGCAGTATTTT.

J is TRBJ1-4 and V is TRBV5-6, with TRBD1 as a possible D gene (5 bases). The CDR3 contains 15 residues. With 0 bases removed from V and 7 bases from J, the gap between germline ends came to 13 bases. Per germline, CDR1 SGHDT and CDR2 YYEEEE. CDR3 DNA: TGTGCCAGCAGCTTGGCCCCAGGGTTGGTTGAAAAACTGTTTTTT. It encodes CASSLAPGLVEKLFF.

In this sample, this clone turned up once. This chain connects TRBV28 to TRBJ1-3; TRBD1 might be the D (6 bases). The V gene lost 7 bases and the J gene lost 4 bases, with 14 bases spanning the gap. The germline CDR1 and CDR2 sequences are MDHEN and SYDVKM. This CDR3 has 14 residues. The CDR3 is CASTPRGAGNTIYF. The CDR3 DNA reads TGTGCCAGCACCCCACGGGGGGCCGGAAACACCATATATTTT.

This chain joins TRBV29-1 and TRBJ2-1; 9 bases fit TRBD1. Trimming at V came to 7 bases and at J to 10 bases, leaving 8 bases not matched to a gene. Germline lookup yields CDR1 SQVTM and CDR2 ANQGSEA. The CDR3 consists of 12 residues. Here the CDR3 DNA reads TGCAGCGGGGGACAGGGCGGGCGGGAGCAGTTCTTC. Amino acid sequence: CSGGQGGREQFF.

This clone has only a few counts. V usage is TRBV28 and J usage is TRBJ2-7; D gene ambiguous. Trimming pared 3 bases from V and 3 bases from J, leaving 9 bases between. Looked up from germline, CDR1 is MDHEN and CDR2 is SYDVKM. The CDR3 covers 13 residues. This CDR3 reads CASSLIGFYEQYF. In DNA form, the CDR3 reads TGTGCCAGCAGTTTGATCGGTTTCTACGAGCAGTACTTC.

The gene calls are TRBV5-1 and TRBJ2-1, with TRBD2 matching 7 bases. CDR3 length: 15 amino acids. Germline V gene data show CDR1 as SGHRS and CDR2 as YFSETQ. The junction had 7 bases not matched to a gene; V was cut back by 1 base and J by 6 bases. CDR3 loop: CASSLRTSEGNEQFF. The CDR3 DNA reads TGCGCCAGCAGCTTGAGAACTAGCGAAGGCAATGAGCAGTTCTTC.

This rearrangement joins TRBV27 to TRBJ2-7; TRBD2 matches 13 bases. CDR3 size: 15 residues. Germline CDR1 and CDR2: MNHEY and SMNVEV (reference sequence). V gave up 5 bases and J gave up 5 bases; unmatched junction bases: 6. As DNA, the CDR3 is TGTGCCAGCAGTCCGGGACTAGCGGGAATCCACGAGCAGTACTTC. Amino acid sequence: CASSPGLAGIHEQYF.

The chain links TRBV5-1 to TRBJ2-5; D is uncertain. The CDR3 is made up of 11 amino acids. The V gene's germline CDR1 is SGHRS and CDR2 YFSETQ. The germline V and J ends were trimmed by 4 bases and 5 bases, with 6 bases remaining between them. CDR3 in DNA: TGCGCCAGCAGCCCCGGGGAGACCCAGTACTTC. As protein: CASSPGETQYF.

The rearrangement links TRBV19 to TRBJ2-3; 10 bases align to TRBD2. J was trimmed by 4 bases and V by 8 bases; bases with no gene match: 9. CDR1 is LNHDA and CDR2 is SQIVND in the germline V gene (reference sequence). This CDR3 has 15 amino acids. CDR3 nucleotide sequence: TGTGCCAGTGCCTCTCTAGCGGGAGCATCAGATACGCAGTATTTT. This encodes CASASLAGASDTQYF.

The rearrangement joins TRBV11-2 to TRBJ2-3; D remains unclear. V was pared by 4 bases and J by 2 bases, with 7 bases between. Germline values: CDR1 SGHAT, CDR2 FQNNGV. This CDR3 has 13 residues. CDR3 loop: CASSSRLTDTQYF. CDR3 sequence (DNA): TGTGCCAGCAGCTCCAGACTCACAGATACGCAGTATTTT.